One sample yielded the 2 T cell receptor beta chains listed below, sequenced in a study of control samples from healthy donors and cancer patients. Profiled with immunoSEQ multiplex PCR; TCRdb holds only in-frame clones, not every one. The table shows 90,000 to 100,000 clones, with roughly nine tenths occurring only once. Sequencing used blood. These receptors all stem from a woman between 18 and 29 years old in good health.

The chain employs TRBV6-5 and TRBJ2-7; D is perhaps TRBD2 (5 bases). Germline values: CDR1 MNHEY, CDR2 SVGAGI. The CDR3 is made up of 16 amino acids. The germline V and J ends were trimmed by 2 bases and 2 bases, with 16 bases remaining between them. The CDR3: CASSYHPDAGAYEQYF. In nucleotides, the CDR3 is TGTGCCAGCAGTTACCACCCGGATGCGGGCGCCTACGAGCAGTACTTC.

This clone has just one count. V is TRBV7-8 and J is TRBJ2-1; D is ambiguous. Germline V gene lookup returns CDR1 SGHVS and CDR2 FQNEAQ. The CDR3 totals 12 residues. V was cut by 5 bases and J by 7 bases, with 9 bases left in between. DNA of the CDR3: TGTGCCAGCAGCAGGAACCTGAATGAGCAGTTCTTC. Amino acid sequence: CASSRNLNEQFF.